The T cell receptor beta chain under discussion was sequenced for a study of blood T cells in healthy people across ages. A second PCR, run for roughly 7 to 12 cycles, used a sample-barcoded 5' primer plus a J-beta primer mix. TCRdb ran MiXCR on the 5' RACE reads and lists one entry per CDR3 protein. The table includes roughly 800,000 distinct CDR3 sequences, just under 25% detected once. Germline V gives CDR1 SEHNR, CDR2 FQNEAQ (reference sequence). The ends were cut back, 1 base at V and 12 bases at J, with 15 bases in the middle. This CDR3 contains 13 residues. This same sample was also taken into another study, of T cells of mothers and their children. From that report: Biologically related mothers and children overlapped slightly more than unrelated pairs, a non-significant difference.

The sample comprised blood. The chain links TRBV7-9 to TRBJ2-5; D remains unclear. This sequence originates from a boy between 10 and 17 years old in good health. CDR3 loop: CASSLELLPIEYF. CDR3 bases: TGTGCCAGCAGCTTAGAGTTGTTACCGATAGAGTACTTC. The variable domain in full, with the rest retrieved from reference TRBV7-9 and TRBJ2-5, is DTGVSQNPRHKITKRGQNVTFRCDPISEHNRLYWYRQTLGQGPEFLTYFQNEAQLEKSRLLSDRFSAERPKGSFSTLEIQRTEQGDSAMYLCASSLELLPIEYFGPGTRLLVL.